What follows is one T cell receptor beta chain and its context. What it recognizes is unknown. The data were taken from a study of cytomegalovirus exposure and HLA in healthy donors. Points from the study as a whole: 164 TCR beta chains were listed as cytomegalovirus-associated.

The V end lost 6 bases, the J end lost 2 bases, and 14 bases lay between the germline ends. This CDR3 spans 13 amino acids. Germline V gene sequence: CDR1 SQVTM, CDR2 ANQGSEA. With 60 Vbeta and 13 Jbeta primers, the PCR was carried out. Sequencing was performed with immunoSEQ multiplex PCR; in TCRdb, only in-frame clones are kept and a portion is missing. The table lists approximately 140,000 clones, about 79% of them singletons. The TCR originated in a man between 35 and 55 years old in good health and CMV-seropositive. Sequencing was done on a sample of PBMCs. The chain employs TRBV29-1 and TRBJ2-7; tentative D call: TRBD1 (6 bases). For the CDR3, the DNA is TGCAGCGTCCCTGGGGACAATACCTACGAGCAGTACTTC. Protein: CSVPGDNTYEQYF.